This entry lists 16 T cell receptor beta chains sequenced from one sample in a study of STAT3 mutations in large granular lymphocyte leukemia. Study results and caveats: At least one immunodominant TCR beta clonotype appeared in every T-cell large granular lymphocyte leukemia patient.

The antigens these receptors bind are not known. Profiling relied on immunoSEQ multiplex PCR, and the TCRdb table lists in-frame clones only, not all of them. Here the sample spans 2,500 to 3,000 clones, approximately 33% being singletons. Material: PBMCs. The receptors derive from a human donor with T large granular lymphocyte leukemia. Some clones in this sample may be carry-over from other donors' samples.

CDR3 residues: CAWSVQGGPREQFF. The CDR3 DNA follows: TGTGCCTGGAGTGTACAGGGCGGCCCAAGGGAGCAGTTCTTC. The V call is TRBV30, the J call TRBJ2-1; weak D call: TRBD1 (6 bases). This CDR3 contains 14 residues. Trimming removed 0 bases from V and 10 bases from J, with 16 bases in between. In germline, CDR1 is GTSNPN, CDR2 SVGIG (reference sequence).

This clone came up a few times. The genes are TRBV30 and TRBJ2-1, with TRBD1 matching 8 bases. V shed 1 base and J 8 bases; nucleotides not matched to a gene: 10. The CDR3 length is 15 residues. Germline-derived CDR1 and CDR2 are GTSNPN and SVGIG (reference sequence). DNA of the CDR3: TGTGCCTGGAGTGCCCGAGGACAGGGTGCGGATGAGCAGTTCTTC. Encoded protein: CAWSARGQGADEQFF.

The chain links TRBV30 to TRBJ1-2, with D unresolved. Germline values: CDR1 GTSNPN, CDR2 SVGIG (reference sequence). Trimming removed 1 base at V and 4 bases at J, with 10 bases between. There are 13 residues in the CDR3. The CDR3 is CAWSGPGAYGYTF. Written as DNA, the CDR3 is TGTGCCTGGAGTGGCCCGGGAGCCTATGGCTACACCTTC.

The chain uses TRBV5-4 and TRBJ2-7, with TRBD2 matching 8 bases. CDR3 length equals 14 residues. J lost 6 bases, V lost 0 bases, and 5 bases had no gene match. Looked up from germline, CDR1 is SGHNT and CDR2 is YYREEE (reference sequence). As DNA, the CDR3 is TGTGCCAGCAGCTTGGCTGGGACTAGGACCGAGCAGTACTTC. Its translation: CASSLAGTRTEQYF.

V and J are TRBV30 and TRBJ1-6; D ambiguous. Germline V gene data show CDR1 as GTSNPN and CDR2 as SVGIG (reference sequence). The V gene lost 5 bases and the J gene lost 6 bases, with 17 bases spanning the gap. This CDR3 has 15 amino acids. As DNA, the CDR3 is TGTGCCTGGGCTCGGGAGGCTGTTGGTAATTCACCCCTCCACTTT. Amino acids: CAWAREAVGNSPLHF.

A few counts support this clone. The chain uses TRBV18 and TRBJ1-4; D might be TRBD1 (6 bases). Germline V lookup: CDR1 KGHSH, CDR2 LQKENI. Trimming pared 5 bases from V and 6 bases from J, leaving 13 bases between. This CDR3 has 14 amino acids. In DNA form, the CDR3 reads TGTGCCAGCTCAACTACAGGGTTGGATGAAAAACTGTTTTTT. Translation gives CASSTTGLDEKLFF.

The chain couples TRBV7-9 to TRBJ1-2; D is unclear. Trimming cost V 1 base and J 8 bases, with 11 bases left between them. Germline V lookup: CDR1 SEHNR, CDR2 FQNEAQ (reference sequence). There are 13 residues in the CDR3. CDR3 bases: TGTGCCAGCAGCTTAGAGTCTTCGCTCGGCTACACCTTC. Residues: CASSLESSLGYTF. Full variable domain (outside the CDR3, taken from reference TRBV7-9 and TRBJ1-2): DTGVSQNPRHKITKRGQNVTFRCDPISEHNRLYWYRQTLGQGPEFLTYFQNEAQLEKSRLLSDRFSAERPKGSFSTLEIQRTEQGDSAMYLCASSLESSLGYTFGSGTRLTVV.

J is TRBJ1-2 and V is TRBV4-3, with D unresolved. Germline CDR1 LGHNA, CDR2 YSLEER. The CDR3 runs 16 residues. V shed 1 base and J shed 7 bases, with 19 bases lying between them. The DNA of the CDR3 is TGCGCCAGCAGCCAAGGAAGACACAGCTTTCCCAGTGGCTACACCTTC. Protein: CASSQGRHSFPSGYTF.

This clone qualifies as medium-sized. The chain links TRBV2 to TRBJ2-1, with a tentative D call TRBD1 (5 bases). Germline lookup yields CDR1 SNHLY and CDR2 FYNNEI. The length of the CDR3 is 12 residues. V lost 9 bases and J lost 8, with 14 bases in between. The CDR3 reads CASHGQGYEQFF. The DNA for the CDR3 is TGTGCCAGTCATGGACAAGGCTATGAGCAGTTCTTC.

V usage is TRBV30 and J usage is TRBJ2-5; D unresolved. The V end was cut by 3 bases, the J end by 3 bases, with 5 bases between. Looked up from germline, CDR1 is GTSNPN and CDR2 is SVGIG (reference sequence). This CDR3 is built from 11 residues. The DNA for the CDR3 is TGTGCCTGGAGAAGGGAAGAGACCCAGTACTTC. Its translation: CAWRREETQYF.

This clone turned up a few times. V and J are TRBV5-1 and TRBJ2-7, with TRBD2 matching 8 bases. With 0 bases clipped from V and 5 bases from J, the junction kept 7 bases outside the gene matches. The CDR3 totals 15 residues. Germline V CDR1 and CDR2: SGHRS, YFSETQ. This CDR3 is CASSLGAGGSDEQYF. The DNA of the CDR3 is TGCGCCAGCAGCTTGGGGGCGGGGGGCTCGGACGAGCAGTACTTC.

V and J are TRBV18 and TRBJ2-7, with TRBD1 matching 8 bases. This CDR3 contains 15 residues. Germline V gene lookup returns CDR1 KGHSH and CDR2 LQKENI. The V gene end was trimmed by 5 bases and the J gene end by 4 bases; junction bases not matched to a gene: 10. The chain's CDR3 is CASSAGTGLFYEQYF. CDR3 DNA sequence: TGTGCCAGCTCAGCTGGGACAGGACTTTTTTACGAGCAGTACTTC.

This clone was picked up a small number of times. The V and J genes are TRBV7-8 and TRBJ2-5; D may be TRBD1 (5 bases). Trimming shortened V by 0 bases and J by 4 bases, and 12 bases separated the two germline ends. The CDR3 is made up of 15 amino acids. Germline assignment: CDR1 SGHVS and CDR2 FQNEAQ. CDR3 residues: CASSLALQVGETQYF. Written as DNA, the CDR3 is TGTGCCAGCAGCTTAGCGCTACAGGTTGGAGAGACCCAGTACTTC.

The chain couples TRBV7-9 to TRBJ2-7; D remains unclear. CDR1 is SEHNR, CDR2 FQNEAQ, per germline (reference sequence). The CDR3 is 13 residues long. V shed 5 bases and J shed 0 bases, with 8 bases lying between them. The CDR3: CASSADGSYEQYF. The CDR3 nucleotides read TGTGCCAGCAGCGCCGACGGCTCCTACGAGCAGTACTTC.

The V and J genes are TRBV4-3 and TRBJ2-7, with 11 bases fitting TRBD1. V dropped 0 bases and J dropped 3; count of bases not matched to a gene: 4. Germline V gives CDR1 LGHNA, CDR2 YSLEER. The CDR3 is 16 residues long. The CDR3 region is CASSQESGTGGYEQYF. The CDR3, as DNA: TGCGCCAGCAGCCAAGAATCCGGGACAGGGGGCTACGAGCAGTACTTC.

The sample holds a few counts of this clone. The chain uses TRBV30 and TRBJ1-2, with D possibly TRBD1 on 6 matching bases. Germline CDR1 and CDR2: GTSNPN and SVGIG (reference sequence). Trimming took off 7 bases at V and 8 bases at J, with 11 bases between the two ends. CDR3 size: 10 residues. The CDR3 region has the DNA TGTGCCTCAGGGGTTAGCGGCTACACCTTC. This translates into CASGVSGYTF. The full variable domain, rest sourced from reference TRBV30 and TRBJ1-2, is SQTIHQWPATLVQPVGSPLSLECTVEGTSNPNLYWYRQAAGRGLQLLFYSVGIGQISSEVPQNLSASRPQDRQFILSSKKLLLSDSGFYLCASGVSGYTFGSGTRLTVV.